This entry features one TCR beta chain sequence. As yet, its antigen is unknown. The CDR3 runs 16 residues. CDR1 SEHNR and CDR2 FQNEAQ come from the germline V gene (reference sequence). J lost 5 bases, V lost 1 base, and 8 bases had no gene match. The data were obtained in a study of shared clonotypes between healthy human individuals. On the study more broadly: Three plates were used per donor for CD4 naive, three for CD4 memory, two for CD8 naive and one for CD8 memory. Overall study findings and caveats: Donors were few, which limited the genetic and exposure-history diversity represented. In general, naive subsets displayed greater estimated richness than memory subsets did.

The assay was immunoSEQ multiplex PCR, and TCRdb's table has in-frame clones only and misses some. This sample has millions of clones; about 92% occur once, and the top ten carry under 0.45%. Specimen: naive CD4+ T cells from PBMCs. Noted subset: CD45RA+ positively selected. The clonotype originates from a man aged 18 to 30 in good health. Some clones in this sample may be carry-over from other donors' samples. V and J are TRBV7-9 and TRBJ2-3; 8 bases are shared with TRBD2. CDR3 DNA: TGTGCCAGCAGCTTAGTCGGAGCGGGAGCCGGAGATACGCAGTATTTT. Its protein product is CASSLVGAGAGDTQYF.